This T cell receptor beta chain was retrieved from a study of T cell clonotyping in hematopoietic cell transplantation. As to time point: recipient sample about 28 days before transplant, after cytoreduction. Sequencing was performed with immunoSEQ multiplex PCR; in TCRdb, only in-frame clones are kept and a portion is missing. The sample records tens of thousands of clones, 85% being singletons. Germline values: CDR1 MDHEN, CDR2 SYDVKM. The V and J ends lost 10 bases and 3 bases respectively, with 12 bases between them. This CDR3 contains 13 residues. The chain joins TRBV28 to TRBJ1-4; maybe TRBD1 (6 bases). Sequenced here: peripheral blood mononuclear cells, sampled before stem cell transplant. The TCR originated in a man between 60 and 75 years old with acute myeloid leukemia. Some clones in this sample may be carry-over from other donors' samples. The DNA for the CDR3 is TGTGCCACCAGGGGACCGCCTAATGAAAAACTGTTTTTT. Protein product: CATRGPPNEKLFF.